This TCR beta chain came from a study of blood T cells in healthy people across ages. This CDR3 region has 14 residues. Germline CDR1 KGHDR, CDR2 SFDVKD. V was cut by 4 bases and J by 5 bases, with 11 bases left in between. Findings of the study overall: While age rose, TCR beta diversity per million T cells dropped in a roughly linear way.

It was with a sample-barcoded 5' primer and a J-beta primer mix that a second PCR of about 6 to 12 cycles was run. TCRdb re-called the 5' RACE reads through MiXCR, storing one row per CDR3 protein. The sample carries 600,000 to 1,000,000 distinct CDR3 sequences, 20% to 30% recorded once. Note on this clonotype: No antigen is known for it.

The sample also formed part of further work on T cells of mothers and their children.

The chain employs TRBV24-1 and TRBJ1-5, with D uncertain. The TCR comes from a boy younger than 18 in good health. Sequenced material: blood. The chain's CDR3 is CATSDPGRDQPQHF. The CDR3 DNA is TGTGCCACCAGTGACCCCGGGAGGGATCAGCCCCAGCATTTT.